One and the same sample provided the 16 T cell receptor beta chains below, sequenced in a study of blood T cell repertoires in COVID-19. Libraries were prepared by immunoSEQ multiplex PCR; TCRdb keeps only in-frame clonotypes and omits some of them. Altogether around 21,000 clones are present, around 82% being singletons, with the ten largest covering around 3.2%. Sequenced: peripheral blood. The origin of the receptors is a man aged 35 to 55 with acute or convalescent COVID-19.

This clone was counted only a few times. This chain links TRBV11-2 with TRBJ2-2; D remains ambiguous. The CDR3 runs to 16 residues. V shed 0 bases and J shed 3 bases, with 11 bases lying between them. Germline CDR1 and CDR2: SGHAT and FQNNGV. The CDR3 sequence is CASSLDRLKHTGELFF. CDR3 coding DNA: TGTGCCAGCAGCTTAGACAGGCTAAAACACACCGGGGAGCTGTTTTTT.

The chain employs TRBV7-6 and TRBJ1-4; 7 bases line up with TRBD1. CDR3 size: 18 residues. Germline V gene data show CDR1 as SGHVS and CDR2 as FNYEAQ. Trimming removed 2 bases from V and 10 bases from J; junction bases left unmatched: 19. The DNA of the CDR3 is TGTGCCAGCAGCTTACAGGAGGGGGCTTCGGGGAATGTTGGAAAACTGTTTTTT. Its protein product is CASSLQEGASGNVGKLFF.

This clone was observed once. The CDR3 bases are TGTGCCAGCAGCCCCCGGCTAGCGGGGGTGGGCCAGAGGTCAGATACGCAGTATTTT. Its translation: CASSPRLAGVGQRSDTQYF. The chain uses TRBV3-1 (or the pseudogene TRBV3-2) and TRBJ2-3; TRBD2 matches at 10 bases. J lost 4 bases, V lost 4 bases, and 17 bases had no gene match. This CDR3 contains 19 residues. CDR1 LGHDT and CDR2 YNNKEL come from the germline V gene (reference sequence).

The rearrangement links TRBV6-5 to TRBJ1-4; TRBD1 is a possible D gene (5 bases). This CDR3 comprises 14 residues. CDR1 and CDR2 from the germline V gene are MNHEY and SVGAGI. V was cut by 3 bases and J by 4 bases, with 9 bases left in between. This chain's CDR3 is CASSYDRDNEKLFF. The CDR3 DNA follows: TGTGCCAGCAGTTATGACAGAGATAATGAAAAACTGTTTTTT.

The chain carries TRBV4-3 and TRBJ2-7; D is uncertain. CDR1 LGHNA and CDR2 YSLEER come from the germline V gene. The CDR3 loop spans 15 amino acids. Trimming stripped 1 base from V and 0 bases from J, with 10 bases between. The CDR3 DNA reads as TGCGCCAGCAGCCAAGGGGCCACCACCTCCTACGAGCAGTACTTC. Translation gives CASSQGATTSYEQYF.

The chain has TRBV5-6 and TRBJ2-7; a weak D match, TRBD1 (6 bases). V was clipped by 2 bases and J by 6 bases, with 9 bases between them. The CDR3 runs to 12 residues. Germline CDR1 is SGHDT and CDR2 is YYEEEE. CDR3 coding DNA: TGTGCCAGCAGCTTATCAGGGGTCGAGCAGTACTTC. Translated, it gives CASSLSGVEQYF.

The rearrangement uses TRBV5-6 and TRBJ2-2; 7 bases are shared with TRBD1. V lost 4 bases, J lost 4 bases, and 13 bases stayed unmatched. Looked up from germline, CDR1 is SGHDT and CDR2 is YYEEEE. This CDR3 is built from 17 residues. The DNA for the CDR3 is TGTGCCAGCAGCCTAACACTACGAGGGGGCACCACCGGGGAGCTGTTTTTT. Its protein is CASSLTLRGGTTGELFF.

This clone was detected only a few times. The chain links TRBV7-2 to TRBJ1-2, with D hard to call. Trimming took off 3 bases at V and 3 bases at J, with 8 bases between the two ends. The V gene's germline CDR1 is SGHTA and CDR2 FQGNSA. The length of the CDR3 is 13 residues. The CDR3 reads CASSFQSDYGYTF. CDR3 in DNA: TGTGCCAGCAGCTTTCAGTCAGACTATGGCTACACCTTC.

The rearrangement uses TRBV5-5 and TRBJ2-4; 7 bases agree with TRBD1. Looked up from germline, CDR1 is SGHKS and CDR2 is YYEKEE (reference sequence). V dropped 4 bases and J dropped 10; count of bases not matched to a gene: 5. There are 12 residues in the CDR3. The CDR3 nucleotides are TGTGCCAGCAGCCCACAGGGGAATATTCAGTACTTC. Protein product: CASSPQGNIQYF.

CDR3 sequence (DNA): TGTGCCAGCCGACCCGGACAGTCACCTTTTTACGAGCAGTACTTC. This codes for CASRPGQSPFYEQYF. The rearrangement uses TRBV27 and TRBJ2-7, with TRBD1 as a possible D gene (6 bases). CDR3 length equals 15 residues. CDR1 MNHEY and CDR2 SMNVEV come from the germline V gene (reference sequence). Trimming removed 8 bases from V and 4 bases from J, with 21 bases in between.

This chain links TRBV5-1 with TRBJ1-4, with D tentatively TRBD1 (6 bases). V was shortened by 0 bases and J by 5 bases, with 8 bases between the two germline ends. Per germline, CDR1 SGHRS and CDR2 YFSETQ. The CDR3 has 14 amino acids. CDR3 coding DNA: TGCGCCAGCAGCTTGGGCCAGGGGAATGAAAAACTGTTTTTT. This encodes CASSLGQGNEKLFF.

The V and J genes are TRBV7-6 and TRBJ2-1; D call uncertain. Looked up from germline, CDR1 is SGHVS and CDR2 is FNYEAQ. The CDR3 has 12 residues. The ends were cut back, 1 base at V and 8 bases at J, with 6 bases in the middle. CDR3 residues: CASSLEADEQFF. The DNA of the CDR3 is TGTGCCAGCAGCTTAGAGGCGGATGAGCAGTTCTTC.

This chain links TRBV5-4 with TRBJ1-2, with 9 bases that match TRBD1. The CDR3 runs to 15 residues. Germline values: CDR1 SGHNT, CDR2 YYREEE (reference sequence). After removal of 4 bases from V and 4 bases from J, the junction contained 8 bases not matched to a gene. CDR3 sequence: CASSPGQGTFYGYTF. The DNA for the CDR3 is TGTGCCAGCAGCCCCGGACAGGGGACATTCTATGGCTACACCTTC.

This chain uses TRBV6-6 with TRBJ2-2; D possibly corresponds to TRBD1 (5 bases). There are 14 residues in the CDR3. V lost 0 bases, J lost 5 bases, and 7 bases lay in between. The germline V gene has CDR1 MNHNY and CDR2 SVGAGI (reference sequence). The CDR3: CASSYSRTTGELFF. CDR3 DNA: TGTGCCAGCAGTTACTCTAGGACAACCGGGGAGCTGTTTTTT.

The rearrangement uses TRBV6-2 or TRBV6-3 and TRBJ1-2; D might be TRBD1 (5 bases). The CDR3 sequence is 13 residues long. With 5 bases removed from V and 6 bases from J, the gap between germline ends came to 13 bases. The germline V gene encodes CDR1 MNHEY and CDR2 SVGEGT. This CDR3 reads CASSPRAGNGYTF. CDR3 DNA: TGTGCCAGCAGTCCCAGGGCAGGGAATGGCTACACCTTC.

The V and J genes are TRBV10-3 and TRBJ1-6; 9 positions match TRBD1. CDR1 and CDR2 from the germline V gene are ENHRY and SYGVKD. The CDR3 length is 15 residues. V was clipped by 0 bases and J by 7 bases; unmatched bases: 1. CDR3 sequence: CAISESGQGNSPLHF. In DNA, the CDR3 is TGTGCCATCAGTGAGTCGGGACAGGGAAATTCACCCCTCCACTTT.